A single sample is the source of the 20 T cell receptor beta chains below, sequenced in a study of cytomegalovirus exposure and HLA in healthy donors. PCR employed 60 Vbeta and 13 Jbeta primers. Sequenced by immunoSEQ multiplex PCR; TCRdb stores in-frame clones only, minus some. Here the sample spans about 200,000 clones, roughly 77% being singletons. Sequences were obtained from PBMCs. These receptors originate from a male donor in good health and CMV-seropositive.

V gene TRBV25-1 combines with J gene TRBJ2-5, with D possibly being TRBD1 (5 bases). Germline V lookup: CDR1 MGHDK, CDR2 SYGVNS. The length of the CDR3 is 15 residues. The ends were cut back, 6 bases at V and 5 bases at J, with 19 bases in the middle. Here the CDR3 reads CASSVQQEIRETQYF. For the CDR3, the DNA is TGTGCCAGCAGCGTACAACAGGAGATACGCGAGACCCAGTACTTC. The variable domain in full, completed from reference TRBV25-1 and TRBJ2-5, reads EADIYQTPRYLVIGTGKKITLECSQTMGHDKMYWYQQDPGMELHLIHYSYGVNSTEKGDLSSESTVSRIRTEHFPLTLESARPSHTSQYLCASSVQQEIRETQYFGPGTRLLVL.

This sequence joins TRBV4-1 and TRBJ1-5; no clear D. Germline CDR1 MGHRA, CDR2 YSYEKL. V was pared by 3 bases and J by 0 bases, with 6 bases between. The CDR3 extends over 14 amino acids. In DNA, the CDR3 is TGCGCCAGCAGCCACAGTGATAGCAATCAGCCCCAGCATTTT. The encoded protein is CASSHSDSNQPQHF.

V and J are TRBV4-2 and TRBJ1-2, with D possibly TRBD1 on 5 matching bases. CDR3 size: 16 residues. Germline V CDR1 and CDR2: LGHNA, YNFKEQ. V lost 0 bases, J lost 8 bases, and 19 bases lay in between. CDR3 in DNA: TGTGCCAGCAGCCAAGAAAACGCAGGGCGGGAGGTGGGCTACACCTTC. Translated, it gives CASSQENAGREVGYTF.

V and J are TRBV19 and TRBJ1-1; TRBD1 is a possible D gene (5 bases). V was trimmed by 4 bases and J by 4 bases, leaving 16 bases between them. The CDR3 has 15 amino acids. Germline V gives CDR1 LNHDA, CDR2 SQIVND (reference sequence). The CDR3 here is CASSTTKAGGTEAFF. Written as DNA, the CDR3 is TGTGCCAGTAGTACCACGAAGGCCGGGGGCACTGAAGCTTTCTTT.

V and J are TRBV6-6 and TRBJ1-2; D remains unclear. Trimming removed 8 bases at V and 0 bases at J, with 13 bases between. Germline loops: CDR1 MNHNY, CDR2 SVGAGI (reference sequence). The CDR3 runs to 14 residues. CDR3 DNA sequence: TGTGCCAGCCTTAGGAGTGGAGCTAACTATGGCTACACCTTC. Amino acid sequence: CASLRSGANYGYTF.

The gene calls are TRBV5-4 and TRBJ1-1; 8 bases line up with TRBD1. This CDR3 comprises 16 residues. Unmatched junction bases numbered 9, after V lost 2 bases and J lost 3 bases. CDR1 SGHNT and CDR2 YYREEE come from the germline V gene (reference sequence). CDR3 DNA sequence: TGTGCCAGCAGCTTAGGAGGACAGGGAACCTACACTGAAGCTTTCTTT. Translating gives CASSLGGQGTYTEAFF.

The CDR3 nucleotides are TGCGCCAGCAGCTATCGGACAGGGAGCACAGATACGCAGTATTTT. It is translated as CASSYRTGSTDTQYF. The chain combines TRBV4-1 with TRBJ2-3; 8 nucleotides match TRBD1. The CDR3 covers 15 residues. Germline trimming cut 5 bases from V and 0 bases from J; bases unmatched to any gene: 4. Germline assignment: CDR1 MGHRA and CDR2 YSYEKL.

The genes are TRBV4-1 and TRBJ1-5; 11 nucleotides align to TRBD1. This CDR3 is built from 15 residues. The V gene's germline CDR1 is MGHRA and CDR2 YSYEKL. Losses at the gene ends were 4 bases for V and 4 bases for J; bases not matched to a gene: 3. CDR3 protein: CASSPGTGGNQPQHF. DNA for the CDR3: TGCGCCAGCAGCCCCGGGACAGGGGGGAATCAGCCCCAGCATTTT.

The chain employs TRBV9 and TRBJ2-2, with unresolved D. V lost 0 bases to trimming and J lost 6 bases, with 6 bases between them. The CDR3 runs to 13 residues. Germline V CDR1 and CDR2: SGDLS, YYNGEE. The CDR3 DNA sequence: TGTGCCAGCAGCGTAGTGGAGTCCGGGGAGCTGTTTTTT. This gives the protein CASSVVESGELFF.

The chain recombines TRBV27 with TRBJ2-7; D may be TRBD2 (6 bases). Germline assignment: CDR1 MNHEY and CDR2 SMNVEV (reference sequence). This CDR3 is 17 amino acids long. Trimming removed 0 bases at V and 2 bases at J, with 17 bases between. The CDR3 region has the DNA TGTGCCAGCAGTTTATCCGCGGGATCGGGCCGACCCTACGAGCAGTACTTC. Its protein is CASSLSAGSGRPYEQYF.

The genes are TRBV5-4 and TRBJ1-2; 9 positions match TRBD1. CDR1 is SGHNT and CDR2 is YYREEE in the germline V gene (reference sequence). The trim removed 0 bases at V and 9 bases at J, leaving 3 bases unmatched. The CDR3 is made up of 13 amino acids. CDR3 sequence reads: CASSLAGQGRYTF. CDR3 in DNA: TGTGCCAGCAGCTTGGCGGGACAGGGCCGCTACACCTTC.

The CDR3: CASSSWTGRREQFF. CDR3 DNA sequence: TGTGCCAGCAGTTCTTGGACAGGGAGGCGTGAGCAGTTCTTC. The chain couples TRBV27 to TRBJ2-1; 8 positions agree with TRBD1. In germline, CDR1 is MNHEY, CDR2 SMNVEV (reference sequence). V was clipped by 4 bases and J by 9 bases; unmatched bases: 8. CDR3 length equals 14 residues.

The V gene is TRBV6-4, the J gene TRBJ2-7; possible D gene TRBD1, 6 bases. The length of the CDR3 is 14 residues. The V end lost 5 bases, the J end lost 7 bases, and 18 bases lay between the germline ends. The germline V gene has CDR1 MRHNA and CDR2 SNTAGT. The CDR3 loop reads CASSLQGFAGEQYF. The CDR3 DNA reads as TGTGCCAGCAGTTTACAGGGATTCGCTGGGGAGCAGTACTTC.

The gene calls are TRBV5-1 and TRBJ1-5; the match to TRBD1 covers 9 bases. Germline values: CDR1 SGHRS, CDR2 YFSETQ. V shed 4 bases, J shed 6 bases, and the junction held 5 bases outside the gene matches. This CDR3 region has 14 residues. The CDR3 here is CASSRDRAGQPQHF. DNA for the CDR3: TGCGCCAGCAGCCGGGACAGGGCGGGTCAGCCCCAGCATTTT.

This clone was observed a single time. The chain is built from TRBV5-4 and TRBJ2-5; the match to TRBD2 covers 9 bases. The germline CDR1 and CDR2 sequences are SGHNT and YYREEE (reference sequence). Trimming at V came to 2 bases and at J to 4 bases, leaving 6 bases not matched to a gene. The CDR3 length is 15 residues. The CDR3 nucleotides read TGTGCCAGCAGCTTCATTCTAGCGGGGAGAGAGACCCAGTACTTC. The encoded protein is CASSFILAGRETQYF.

The chain links TRBV18 to TRBJ2-5; TRBD1 aligns across 12 bases. Germline CDR1 and CDR2: KGHSH and LQKENI. The trim removed 3 bases at V and 5 bases at J, leaving 4 bases unmatched. The CDR3 has 15 residues. As DNA, the CDR3 is TGTGCCAGCTCACCGGGACAGGGGGCGATGGAGACCCAGTACTTC. Translation: CASSPGQGAMETQYF.

The chain links TRBV29-1 to TRBJ2-5; D might be TRBD2 (6 bases). In germline, CDR1 is SQVTM, CDR2 ANQGSEA. The CDR3 runs 12 residues. V was pared by 4 bases and J by 5 bases, with 11 bases between. CDR3 DNA: TGCAGCGTTGGGAGGGTGCAGGAGACCCAGTACTTC. This codes for CSVGRVQETQYF.

This rearrangement joins TRBV18 to TRBJ2-3; no firm D call. Germline lookup yields CDR1 KGHSH and CDR2 LQKENI. V was clipped by 1 base and J by 2 bases, with 7 bases between them. This CDR3 spans 14 amino acids. In DNA, the CDR3 is TGTGCCAGCTCACCACTAGCCTACACAGATACGCAGTATTTT. Translated: CASSPLAYTDTQYF.

The rearrangement joins TRBV4-3 to TRBJ2-2; 7 bases match TRBD2. Germline assignment: CDR1 LGHNA and CDR2 YSLEER. The J segment lost 9 bases and the V segment lost 0 bases, leaving 7 bases of the junction unmatched. The CDR3 loop spans 15 amino acids. CDR3 sequence: CASSQESGGGRELFF. In DNA form, the CDR3 reads TGCGCCAGCAGCCAAGAGTCGGGGGGTGGGCGGGAGCTGTTTTTT.

The chain joins TRBV4-3 to TRBJ2-3; 13 bases fit TRBD2. The J segment lost 7 bases and the V segment lost 4 bases, leaving 8 bases of the junction unmatched. The germline V gene encodes CDR1 LGHNA and CDR2 YSLEER. This CDR3 comprises 16 residues. The CDR3 loop is CASSPRLAGGRNTQYF. Written as DNA, the CDR3 is TGCGCCAGCAGCCCCCGACTAGCGGGGGGTAGAAATACGCAGTATTTT.